This TCR beta chain was sequenced for a study of blood T cell repertoires in COVID-19 (TCRdb year 2020). About the study as a whole: Collaborator samples came from the United States, Italy and Spain and covered acute and convalescent phases of COVID-19. The prospective study material was composed of cDNA or gDNA derived from T cells, B-cell-depleted T cells, or PBMCs. The dataset comprised deeply sampled blood TCRbeta repertoires from subjects exposed to, actively infected with, or recovered from COVID-19. The repertoires were released in a freely available public database intended as a resource for research on the immune response to SARS-CoV-2. The samples were drawn from the first 160 participants of the ongoing ImmuneRACE study and from 1,200 or so subjects provided by 6 global collaborators. Nearly every sample came with metadata listing a de-identified subject ID, COVID-19 status, age in years and sex. HLA class I and class II types, where available, came from metadata supplied by the sample provider rather than from assay-based typing.

Each collaborating institution followed its own protocols to collect whole blood in K2EDTA tubes. For TCRbeta analysis, collaborator samples were shipped as frozen whole blood, as isolated PBMCs, or as DNA extracted from either sample type. The paper's findings and limits, for the study overall: Clinical and demographic metadata were provided uncurated, with the amount varying by source and participant.

TCRbeta CDR3 regions were amplified from genomic DNA using the immunoSEQ Assay, a bias-controlled multiplex PCR. The paper's processing steps were these. The number of nucleated cells in each sample was estimated from the amplification of reference gene primers within the assay. To quantify the absolute abundance of each unique TCRbeta CDR3 rearrangement, sequence reads were collapsed and filtered. For each sample, productive Simpson clonality was calculated as the square root of Simpson's diversity index over productive rearrangements. This is the immuneACCESS table as TCRdb keeps it, with only in-frame sequences that have V and J called. A part of the clones is gone; compared with another copy, unresolved V genes explain less than half, and the rest is unexplained. The D gene and trimming were derived from the DNA, and the V and J assignments and clone size from that table. Counted in this sample were 150,000 to 200,000 clones; 86% of them appeared once. The top ten constitute 7.5% to 10% of the sample.

Comments on this clone: Its antigen remains unidentified. No much larger clone exists at a distance of one base, and base qualities are not known.

CDR1 and CDR2 (SGHTA, FQGNSA) derive from the germline V gene. The CDR3 contains 14 residues, cysteine and phenylalanine counted. Only the CDR3 part of the read is kept: 42 bases, read in frame from the first base. Between the V and J ends, shortened by 2 bases and 4 bases respectively, the junction contains 10 bases. Sequenced: peripheral blood. The V gene is TRBV7-2 and the J gene is TRBJ2-3, with no reliable assignment of the D segment. This sequence originates from a middle-aged man with active or convalescent COVID-19. The DNA sequence is given as TGTGCCAGCAGCTTATTGGGCTCGGCAGATACGCAGTATTTT. It specifies CASSLLGSADTQYF.